Shown below are 27 T cell receptor beta chains from a single sample sequenced in a study of T cells in Graves' hyperthyroidism and ophthalmopathy. Regions amplified from RNA transcripts were the TCR beta CDR3 regions. Primed by the HTBI set, a first-round RT-PCR was run on the TCR CDR3. TCRdb re-called the multiplex PCR reads through MiXCR, storing one row per CDR3 protein. The repertoire consists of about 53,000 distinct CDR3 sequences, with about 49% occurring once and the leading ten covering 9.5% to 15%. The sample consisted of blood. These receptors were collected from a woman under 40 with Graves' ophthalmopathy.

There are many counts of this clonotype. J is TRBJ2-3 and V is TRBV7-2; D uncertain. V lost 0 bases and J lost 2, with 6 bases in between. The CDR3 consists of 14 residues. The germline gives CDR1 SGHTA, CDR2 FQGNSA. As DNA, the CDR3 is TGTGCCAGCAGCTTAGCTGGCTCCACAGATACGCAGTATTTT. Amino acid sequence: CASSLAGSTDTQYF.

This clonotype was counted at least ten times. The chain has TRBV7-3 and TRBJ2-3; no clear D gene. Germline V lookup: CDR1 SGHTA, CDR2 FQGTGA. CDR3 size: 15 residues. Trimming removed 5 bases at V and 0 bases at J, with 12 bases between. The CDR3 loop reads CASSPDTRSTDTQYF. CDR3 DNA: TGTGCCAGCAGCCCAGACACGCGGAGCACAGATACGCAGTATTTT.

This chain joins TRBV28 and TRBJ2-7; D gene uncertain. Trimming pared 11 bases from V and 9 bases from J, leaving 17 bases between. The CDR3 loop spans 11 amino acids. Germline V gives CDR1 MDHEN, CDR2 SYDVKM. CDR3 residues: CAGGFTVRQYF. The DNA for the CDR3 is TGTGCCGGCGGTTTTACCGTGCGGCAGTACTTC.

This clonotype was observed a few times. This sequence may be a read error, since a much larger clone differs from it by one base. The CDR3 DNA sequence: TGCGCCAGCAGCCAACAAGCTAGCGGGATCTACAATGAGCAGCTCTTC. Its translation: CASSQQASGIYNEQLF. The chain links TRBV4-1 to TRBJ2-1; 9 positions agree with TRBD2. The CDR3 is made up of 16 amino acids. CDR1 and CDR2 (germline): MGHRA, YSYEKL.

The V and J genes are TRBV12-3 or TRBV12-4 and TRBJ2-7; 7 positions match TRBD1. Trimming cost V 6 bases and J 7 bases; bases outside gene matches: 9. The CDR3 is made up of 13 amino acids. For the CDR3, the DNA is TGTGCCAGCAGATGGACAGGCACCGGGGAGCAGTACTTC. This translates into CASRWTGTGEQYF.

About this clonotype itself: The junction departs from the called germline gene at one end, perhaps through a read error. This sequence joins TRBV9 and TRBJ1-5; no clear D gene. The germline CDR1 and CDR2 sequences are SGDLS and YYNGEE. The CDR3 has 17 amino acids. For the CDR3, the DNA is TGTGCCAGCAGCGTAGCTGAGGGATGGGGATACAATGAGCCCCAGCATTTT. Its protein product is CASSVAEGWGYNEPQHF.

In this sample, this clonotype turned up once. The junction departs from germline at one end; a sequencing error may be responsible. The genes are TRBV20-1 and TRBJ2-3; 7 nucleotides match TRBD2. CDR1 and CDR2 from the germline V gene are DFQATT and SNEGSKA (reference sequence). This CDR3 has 14 residues. As DNA, the CDR3 is TGCAGTGCTAGTAAACCGGGACTACCAGAGACGCAGTATTTT. Its protein is CSASKPGLPETQYF.

As concerns this clonotype: At one boundary the junction diverges from the germline segment, which might be a read error. The chain has TRBV7-2 and TRBJ2-3; D gene ambiguous. This CDR3 contains 12 residues. The germline V gene has CDR1 SGHTA and CDR2 FQGNSA. The CDR3 reads CANSLDTDTQYF. CDR3 in DNA: TGTGCCAACAGCTTAGATACGGATACGCAGTATTTT.

This clonotype appeared many times. The V and J genes are TRBV20-1 and TRBJ2-7, with 9 bases that match TRBD2. The germline gives CDR1 DFQATT, CDR2 SNEGSKA (reference sequence). Germline trimming cut 5 bases from V and 3 bases from J; bases unmatched to any gene: 8. CDR3 size: 14 residues. CDR3 DNA: TGCAGTGCTGGGGGTGTGCGGGAGGGCTACGAGCAGTACTTC. It is translated as CSAGGVREGYEQYF.

The genes are TRBV5-6 and TRBJ2-5, with a tentative D call TRBD2 (5 bases). Trimming removed 5 bases from V and 4 bases from J, with 15 bases in between. The CDR3 loop spans 14 amino acids. Germline assignment: CDR1 SGHDT and CDR2 YYEEEE. The CDR3 DNA reads TGTGCCAGCAGTCTCGGGATAGTTCGAGAGACCCAGTACTTC. This translates into CASSLGIVRETQYF.

This clonotype was found many times. The CDR3 bases are TGTGCCAGCAGCCCAGGGGGGGCTTATGGCTACACCTTC. Translation gives CASSPGGAYGYTF. This chain joins TRBV2 and TRBJ1-2; 7 positions match TRBD1. Per germline, CDR1 SNHLY and CDR2 FYNNEI. V gave up 6 bases and J gave up 5 bases; unmatched junction bases: 6. CDR3 size: 13 residues. Full variable domain (rest looked up from reference TRBV2 and TRBJ1-2): EPEVTQTPSHQVTQMGQEVILRCVPISNHLYFYWYRQILGQKVEFLVSFYNNEISEKSEIFDDQFSVERPDGSNFTLKIRSTKLEDSAMYFCASSPGGAYGYTFGSGTRLTVV.

The rearrangement uses TRBV7-9 and TRBJ2-7; the D is unclear. The CDR3 loop spans 13 amino acids. The V end lost 4 bases, the J end lost 5 bases, and 12 bases lay between the germline ends. Germline V gives CDR1 SEHNR, CDR2 FQNEAQ (reference sequence). DNA for the CDR3: TGTGCCAGCAGCTCATGGAATGAGGACGAGCAGTACTTC. This sequence encodes CASSSWNEDEQYF.

The rearrangement uses TRBV10-3 and TRBJ1-1, with TRBD1 matching 9 bases. The CDR3 contains 12 residues. Germline-derived CDR1 and CDR2 are ENHRY and SYGVKD. J was trimmed by 5 bases and V by 6 bases; bases with no gene match: 1. CDR3 sequence reads: CAIRTGGTEAFF. The CDR3 nucleotides are TGTGCCATCAGGACAGGGGGGACTGAAGCTTTCTTT.

The chain links TRBV5-1 to TRBJ2-7; 8 nucleotides agree with TRBD1. V was clipped by 1 base and J by 4 bases; unmatched bases: 7. The CDR3 is made up of 15 amino acids. From germline, CDR1 is SGHRS and CDR2 YFSETQ. The CDR3 DNA is TGCGCCAGCAGCTTGCCTACAGGGGGAGGTTACGAGCAGTACTTC. It specifies CASSLPTGGGYEQYF.

This clonotype was detected ten times or more. The gene calls are TRBV7-3 and TRBJ2-3, with a weak D call TRBD2 (6 bases). Trimming removed 5 bases from V and 0 bases from J, with 9 bases in between. This CDR3 is built from 14 residues. The germline V gene has CDR1 SGHTA and CDR2 FQGTGA. CDR3 sequence: CASSPGVSTDTQYF. Here the CDR3 DNA reads TGTGCCAGCAGCCCGGGAGTGAGCACAGATACGCAGTATTTT.

This chain's CDR3 is CASRQFSGANVLTF. The CDR3 DNA sequence: TGTGCCAGCAGGCAATTTTCAGGGGCCAACGTCCTGACTTTC. The V and J genes are TRBV28 and TRBJ2-6; no clear D gene. The CDR3 totals 14 residues. V was pared by 6 bases and J by 4 bases, with 10 bases between. Germline V gives CDR1 MDHEN, CDR2 SYDVKM. The full variable domain, in which reference TRBV28 and TRBJ2-6 provide the parts outside the CDR3, is DVKVTQSSRYLVKRTGEKVFLECVQDMDHENMFWYRQDPGLGLRLIYFSYDVKMKEKGDIPEGYSVSREKKERFSLILESASTNQTSMYLCASRQFSGANVLTFGAGSRLTVL.

On this clonotype: This could be a read error, since a much larger clone is one nucleotide away. V and J are TRBV28 and TRBJ2-2; 8 positions match TRBD2. CDR1 is MDHEN, CDR2 SYDVKM, per germline. CDR3 size: 15 residues. CDR3 in DNA: TGTGCCCGCAGTCCTCAGCGGGAGATGAACGGGGAGCTGTTTTTT. This translates into CARSPQREMNGELFF.

The V gene is TRBV20-1, the J gene TRBJ2-3; D unclear. This CDR3 has 13 amino acids. Germline-derived CDR1 and CDR2 are DFQATT and SNEGSKA (reference sequence). Trimming removed 0 bases at V and 11 bases at J, with 15 bases between. CDR3 DNA sequence: TGCAGTGCTAGAGATCGGTACGCCAATGAGCAGTATTTT. Protein sequence: CSARDRYANEQYF.

V is TRBV19 and J is TRBJ2-3; 12 positions agree with TRBD2. Germline trimming cut 6 bases from V and 5 bases from J; bases unmatched to any gene: 6. The CDR3 consists of 15 residues. From germline, CDR1 is LNHDA and CDR2 SQIVND (reference sequence). In DNA, the CDR3 is TGTGCCAGTAGAAGGCTAGCGGGAGGGGAAGATACGCAGTATTTT. This gives the protein CASRRLAGGEDTQYF.

The table lists this clonotype with many counts. In nucleotides, the CDR3 is TGTGCCAGCAGTTCTTGGGCCGGGACGGGGAATGGCTACACCTTC. Amino acid sequence: CASSSWAGTGNGYTF. The chain links TRBV6-1 to TRBJ1-2; TRBD1 might be the D (5 bases). V lost 5 bases and J lost 6, with 19 bases in between. The germline gives CDR1 MNHNS, CDR2 SASEGT. This CDR3 contains 15 residues.

As regards this clonotype: A read error is possible here, since a much larger clone lies one base away. The V gene is TRBV3-1, the J gene TRBJ1-2; D gene unclear. CDR1 LGHDT and CDR2 YNNKEL come from the germline V gene (reference sequence). V lost 1 base and J lost 10, with 7 bases in between. The CDR3 covers 11 residues. The CDR3 nucleotides are TGTGCCAGCAGCCAAGTGAGTGACTACACCTTC. It codes for CASSQVSDYTF.

Note on this clonotype: Relative to the germline gene, one junction end is altered; a read error may explain this. This chain connects TRBV5-5 to TRBJ2-5; D not certain. The CDR3 has 13 residues. Germline lookup yields CDR1 SGHKS and CDR2 YYEKEE (reference sequence). DNA of the CDR3: TGTGCCTGCAGCTTGCTCACGCAAGAGACCCAGTACTTC. Translation gives CACSLLTQETQYF. The entire variable domain, with the rest obtained from reference TRBV5-5 and TRBJ2-5, is as follows: DAGVTQSPTHLIKTRGQQVTLRCSPISGHKSVSWYQQVLGQGPQFIFQYYEKEERGRGNFPDRFSARQFPNYSSELNVNALLLGDSALYLCACSLLTQETQYFGPGTRLLVL.

V gene TRBV6-4 combines with J gene TRBJ2-1; 7 nucleotides match TRBD1. V lost 7 bases, J lost 5 bases, and 11 bases stayed unmatched. Germline loops: CDR1 MRHNA, CDR2 SNTAGT. The length of the CDR3 is 15 residues. CDR3 sequence: CASTPRTGTDNEQFF. The CDR3 DNA follows: TGTGCCAGCACCCCCAGGACAGGAACCGACAATGAGCAGTTCTTC.

In this sample, this clonotype turned up many times. The chain carries TRBV20-1 and TRBJ2-3; weak D call: TRBD1 (6 bases). Trimming took off 3 bases at V and 2 bases at J, with 18 bases between the two ends. CDR3 length equals 16 residues. Germline CDR1 and CDR2: DFQATT and SNEGSKA (reference sequence). CDR3 DNA: TGCAGTGCTAGTCAAACGGACAGATTCCCCACAGATACGCAGTATTTT. It is translated as CSASQTDRFPTDTQYF.

This clonotype is deemed medium-sized. This chain uses TRBV7-2 with TRBJ1-1; D perhaps matches TRBD1 (6 bases). Trimming stripped 4 bases from V and 5 bases from J, with 14 bases between. Germline assignment: CDR1 SGHTA and CDR2 FQGNSA. This CDR3 spans 14 amino acids. The CDR3 protein is CASSSQGQRTEAFF. The DNA of the CDR3 is TGTGCCAGCAGCTCGCAGGGGCAGCGAACTGAAGCTTTCTTT.

The V call is TRBV9, the J call TRBJ2-5; D is perhaps TRBD2 (5 bases). V was shortened by 1 base and J by 7 bases, with 14 bases between the two germline ends. Germline V gives CDR1 SGDLS, CDR2 YYNGEE. The CDR3 runs 14 residues. CDR3 residues: CASSVSTRQRTQYF. CDR3 sequence (DNA): TGTGCCAGCAGCGTATCAACTAGGCAAAGGACCCAGTACTTC.

Ten or more counts support this clonotype. The rearrangement joins TRBV3-1 to TRBJ1-6; TRBD1 is a possible D gene (5 bases). Trimming left V 1 base short and J 9 bases short, with 13 bases between. This CDR3 is 15 amino acids long. Germline CDR1 LGHDT, CDR2 YNNKEL (reference sequence). The CDR3 loop reads CASSQAGGDGSPLHF. As DNA, the CDR3 is TGTGCCAGCAGCCAAGCGGGGGGGGACGGTTCACCCCTCCACTTT.